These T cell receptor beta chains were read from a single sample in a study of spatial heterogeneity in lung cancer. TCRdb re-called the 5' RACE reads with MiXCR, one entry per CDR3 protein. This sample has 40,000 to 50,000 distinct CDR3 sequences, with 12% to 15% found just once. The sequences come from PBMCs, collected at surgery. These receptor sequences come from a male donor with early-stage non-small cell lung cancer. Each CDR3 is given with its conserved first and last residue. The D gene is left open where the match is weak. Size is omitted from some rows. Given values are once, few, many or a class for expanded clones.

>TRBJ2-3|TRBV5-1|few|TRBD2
TGCGCCAGCAGCCCCCGGGGGGGCCCCAGCACAGATACGCAGTATTTT
CASSPRGGPSTDTQYF
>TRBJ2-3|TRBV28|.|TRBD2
TGTGCCAGCAGTGATAGCGGGAGCACAGATACGCAGTATTTT
CASSDSGSTDTQYF
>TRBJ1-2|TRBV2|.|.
TGTGCCAGCAGGGGCGGCAGCTATGGCTACACCTTC
CASRGGSYGYTF
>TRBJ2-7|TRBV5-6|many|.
TGTGCCAGCAGCCTACAGGCCTACGAGCAGTACTTC
CASSLQAYEQYF
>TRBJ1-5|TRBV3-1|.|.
TGTGCCAGCAGCCAAGACTTAGGGAATCAGCCCCAGCATTTT
CASSQDLGNQPQHF
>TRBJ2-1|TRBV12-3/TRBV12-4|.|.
TGTGCCAGCAACGATGACCGCGTAAATGAGCAGTTCTTC
CASNDDRVNEQFF
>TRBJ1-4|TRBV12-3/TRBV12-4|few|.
TGTGCCAGCAGTTTAGGCGGTGGGGTACGGGACCTGTTTTTT
CASSLGGGVRDLFF
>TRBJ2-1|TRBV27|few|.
TGTGCCAGCAGTCCCGGTGGAGGGGGCAGCTCCTACAATGAGCAGTTCTTC
CASSPGGGGSSYNEQFF
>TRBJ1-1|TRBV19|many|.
TGTGCCAGTAGTATAGGAACTACGAGGGGCACTGAAGCTTTCTTT
CASSIGTTRGTEAFF
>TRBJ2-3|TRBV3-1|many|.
TGTGCCAGCAGCCAAGCCGACCGGCGCACAGATACGCAGTATTTT
CASSQADRRTDTQYF
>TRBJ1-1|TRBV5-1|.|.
TGCGCCAGCAGCTTGGTACAGAATGGGAACACTGAAGCTTTCTTT
CASSLVQNGNTEAFF
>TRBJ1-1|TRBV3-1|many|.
TGTGCCAGCAGCCAAGAGGACAGGAACACTGAAGCTTTCTTT
CASSQEDRNTEAFF
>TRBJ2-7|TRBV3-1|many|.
TGTGCCAGCAGCCAAGATCGTCAGGGTTTCGACGAGCAGTACTTC
CASSQDRQGFDEQYF
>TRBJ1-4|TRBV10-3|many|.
TGTGCCATCAGGGACTATAATGAAAAACTGTTTTTT
CAIRDYNEKLFF
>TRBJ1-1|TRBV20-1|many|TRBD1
TGCAGTGCTGGAAGGGGGCTGAGCACTGAAGCTTTCTTT
CSAGRGLSTEAFF
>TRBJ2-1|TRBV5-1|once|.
TGCGCCAGCAGCGACTACAGCGAGCAGTTCTTC
CASSDYSEQFF
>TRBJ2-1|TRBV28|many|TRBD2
TGTGCCAGCAGACTAGCGGGAGTAGGAAATGAGCAGTTCTTC
CASRLAGVGNEQFF
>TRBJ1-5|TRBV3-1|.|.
TGTGCCAGCAGCCAAGTCAGAGGGAATCAGCCCCAGCATTTT
CASSQVRGNQPQHF
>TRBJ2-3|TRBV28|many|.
TGTGCCAGCAGTTTATCTGAGCGGGGCCAGGGGGATACGCAGTATTTT
CASSLSERGQGDTQYF
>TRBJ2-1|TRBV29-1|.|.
TGCAGCGTTCGGGGGACTTCCTACAATGAGCAGTTCTTC
CSVRGTSYNEQFF
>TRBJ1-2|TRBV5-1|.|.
TGCGCCAGCAGCTTGGAGGACGGAGAATATGGCTACACCTTT
CASSLEDGEYGYTF
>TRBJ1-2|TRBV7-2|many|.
TGTGCCAGCAGCCCCATGGGAAACTATGGCTACACCTTC
CASSPMGNYGYTF
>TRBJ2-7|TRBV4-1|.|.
TGCGCCAGCAGCCAGGTTACTTTGAGCTCCTACGAGCAGTACTTC
CASSQVTLSSYEQYF
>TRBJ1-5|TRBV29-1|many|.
TGCAGCGTTGCCGGAAGCAATCAGCCCCAGCATTTT
CSVAGSNQPQHF
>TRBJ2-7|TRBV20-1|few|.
TGCAGTGCTAGAGATCGTAGGCCATTCTACGAGCAGTACTTC
CSARDRRPFYEQYF
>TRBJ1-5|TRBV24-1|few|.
TGTGCCACCCAGGGGATTAGCAATCAGCCCCAGCATTTT
CATQGISNQPQHF
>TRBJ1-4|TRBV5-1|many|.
TGCGCCAGCAGCCCTCGCGCCGATAATGAAAAACTGTTTTTT
CASSPRADNEKLFF
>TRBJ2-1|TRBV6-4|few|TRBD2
TGTGCCAGCAGAGTTATAGCGGGGGCCTACAATGAGCAGTTCTTC
CASRVIAGAYNEQFF
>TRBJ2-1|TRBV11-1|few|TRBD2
TGTGCCAGCAGCCCGCAACCGGGACTAGCGACGCATGAGCAGTTCTTC
CASSPQPGLATHEQFF
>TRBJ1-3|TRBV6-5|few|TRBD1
TGTGCCAGCAGTTACTCAGGGGGCCCTGGAAACACCATATATTTT
CASSYSGGPGNTIYF
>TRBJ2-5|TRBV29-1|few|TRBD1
TGCAGCGTTGAAGACCTCCAAGGACAGGGGGCTATAGGAGAGACCCAGTACTTC
CSVEDLQGQGAIGETQYF
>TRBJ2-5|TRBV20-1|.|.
TGCAGTGCTACTGGTCACCAAGAGACCCAGTACTTC
CSATGHQETQYF
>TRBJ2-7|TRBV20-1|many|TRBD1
TGCAGTGCTAGCCGGTTGAGACAGGGGACCTACGAGCAGTACTTC
CSASRLRQGTYEQYF
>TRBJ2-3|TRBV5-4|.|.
TGTGCCAGCAGCATGTTTAGAGGCACAGATACGCAGTATTTT
CASSMFRGTDTQYF
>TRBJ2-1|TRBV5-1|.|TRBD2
TGCGCCAGCAGCTTGGCCTCTAGCGGGGGTTACAATGAGCAGTTCTTC
CASSLASSGGYNEQFF
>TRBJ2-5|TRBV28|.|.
TGTGCCGGCAGTTCCCGCGACCTAACCGGGCAAGAGACCCAGTACTTC
CAGSSRDLTGQETQYF
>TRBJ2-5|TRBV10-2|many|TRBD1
TGCGCCAGCAGACAGGGGGCACGGCAAGAGACCCAGTACTTC
CASRQGARQETQYF
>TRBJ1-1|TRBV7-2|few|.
TGTGCCAGCAGCCTTGACAAGAACACTGAAGCTTTCTTT
CASSLDKNTEAFF
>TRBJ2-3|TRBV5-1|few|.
TGCGCCAGCAGCTTCCGGCAGGGGCCCACCACAGATACGCAGTATTTT
CASSFRQGPTTDTQYF
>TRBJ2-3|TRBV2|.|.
TGTGCCAGCGCAGGGGAGATCACAGATACGCAGTATTTT
CASAGEITDTQYF
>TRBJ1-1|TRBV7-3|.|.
TGTGCCAGCAGCCCTAACAGTGGGGGCACTGAAGCTTTCTTT
CASSPNSGGTEAFF
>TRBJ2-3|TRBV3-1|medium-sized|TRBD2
TGTGCCAGCAGCCCCACCGGGACTATCCAGTATTTT
CASSPTGTIQYF